The next 25 T cell receptor beta chains were all read from a single sample in a study of human T cells and chemical hapten exposure. In TCRdb, the RACE reads were re-called with MiXCR into one record per CDR3 protein. The sample has over 55,000 distinct CDR3 sequences; approximately 10% are singletons. Specified time point: pre-sensitization, week 0. Noted treatment: therapeutic diphenylcyclopropenone sensitization with weekly scalp DPC. Specimen: whole blood, collected in connection with sensitization to the hapten diphenylcyclopropenone (DPC). These receptors all stem from a man in his forties or fifties with alopecia areata. Some clones in this sample may be carry-over from other donors' samples.

This clonotype was picked up a small number of times. The chain joins TRBV4-1 to TRBJ2-1; TRBD2 is a possible D gene (5 bases). Germline loops: CDR1 MGHRA, CDR2 YSYEKL. V shed 6 bases and J shed 9 bases, with 24 bases lying between them. The CDR3 covers 16 residues. In DNA, the CDR3 is TGCGCCAGCAGTCCTGGTCTTAGCGATCGGCTTAGTGAGCAGTTCTTC. It is translated as CASSPGLSDRLSEQFF.

This clonotype has more than one count but fewer than ten. The chain joins TRBV6-5 to TRBJ1-2, with D perhaps matching TRBD1 (6 bases). CDR3 length: 14 amino acids. Trimming left V 7 bases short and J 8 bases short, with 20 bases between. The germline V gene encodes CDR1 MNHEY and CDR2 SVGAGI. Written as DNA, the CDR3 is TGTGCCAGCACTCCCAGCGGGGGGCCGGGAGGCTACACCTTC. This sequence encodes CASTPSGGPGGYTF.

The rearrangement links TRBV7-8 to TRBJ2-5, with 9 positions matching TRBD1. With 4 bases clipped from V and 4 bases from J, the junction kept 4 bases outside the gene matches. The CDR3 runs to 14 residues. Germline V gives CDR1 SGHVS, CDR2 FQNEAQ. The CDR3 region is CASSSLTGGETQYF. CDR3 bases: TGTGCCAGCAGCTCCCTGACAGGGGGAGAGACCCAGTACTTC.

The chain joins TRBV19 to TRBJ2-1; 9 bases line up with TRBD2. Germline values: CDR1 LNHDA, CDR2 SQIVND (reference sequence). The junction had 11 bases not matched to a gene; V was cut back by 2 bases and J by 6 bases. The CDR3 is 17 residues long. The CDR3, as DNA: TGTGCCAGTAGTATAACGTCTCTAGCGGGACCGACCAATGAGCAGTTCTTC. This codes for CASSITSLAGPTNEQFF.

This clonotype has at least ten counts. The chain links TRBV28 to TRBJ2-5; D gene unclear. CDR3 length: 11 amino acids. Trimming pared 4 bases from V and 5 bases from J, leaving 5 bases between. Germline V CDR1 and CDR2: MDHEN, SYDVKM. The CDR3 DNA follows: TGTGCCAGCAGTTATCGGGAGACCCAGTACTTC. Encoded protein: CASSYRETQYF. The full variable domain, in which reference TRBV28 and TRBJ2-5 provide the parts outside the CDR3, is DVKVTQSSRYLVKRTGEKVFLECVQDMDHENMFWYRQDPGLGLRLIYFSYDVKMKEKGDIPEGYSVSREKKERFSLILESASTNQTSMYLCASSYRETQYFGPGTRLLVL.

The chain recombines TRBV18 with TRBJ1-3; weak D call: TRBD1 (5 bases). Trimming cost V 3 bases and J 0 bases, with 18 bases left between them. The germline V gene has CDR1 KGHSH and CDR2 LQKENI. The CDR3 consists of 18 residues. Here the CDR3 DNA reads TGTGCCAGCTCACCCCGTCTCCCGCAGGGCACCTCTGGAAACACCATATATTTT. This gives the protein CASSPRLPQGTSGNTIYF. The full variable domain, rest sourced from reference TRBV18 and TRBJ1-3, is NAGVMQNPRHLVRRRGQEARLRCSPMKGHSHVYWYRQLPEEGLKFMVYLQKENIIDESGMPKERFSAEFPKEGPSILRIQQVVRGDSAAYFCASSPRLPQGTSGNTIYFGEGSWLTVV.

This clonotype was counted only a few times. V usage is TRBV6-1 and J usage is TRBJ2-4; no firm D call. The CDR3 totals 14 residues. The V end lost 7 bases, the J end lost 0 bases, and 10 bases lay between the germline ends. Germline V gene lookup returns CDR1 MNHNS and CDR2 SASEGT. The CDR3 loop is CASTERGAKNIQYF. The CDR3 DNA reads as TGTGCCAGCACCGAAAGAGGAGCCAAAAACATTCAGTACTTC.

This clonotype was found a few times. The chain links TRBV7-2 to TRBJ2-5; D remains ambiguous. The germline CDR1 and CDR2 sequences are SGHTA and FQGNSA. The CDR3 totals 15 residues. Trimming left V 2 bases short and J 1 base short, with 11 bases between. DNA for the CDR3: TGTGCCAGCAGCTTAAATAGCAGGTTCCAAGAGACCCAGTACTTC. It specifies CASSLNSRFQETQYF.

In this sample, this clonotype turned up many times. The V gene is TRBV7-8, the J gene TRBJ2-7; D call uncertain. V shed 1 base and J shed 6 bases, with 13 bases lying between them. This CDR3 spans 14 amino acids. In germline, CDR1 is SGHVS, CDR2 FQNEAQ. The CDR3 region has the DNA TGTGCCAGCAGCTTAGTCAAACAGTTCAGCGAGCAGTACTTC. This codes for CASSLVKQFSEQYF.

This clonotype was recorded a few times. The rearrangement joins TRBV7-3 to TRBJ2-3, with D maybe TRBD2 (5 bases). Germline assignment: CDR1 SGHTA and CDR2 FQGTGA. The CDR3 consists of 16 residues. Trimming took 5 bases from V and 7 from J, leaving 22 bases between them. The CDR3 reads CASSPGRGKGINTQYF. As DNA, the CDR3 is TGTGCCAGCAGCCCCGGTCGAGGGAAAGGGATAAATACGCAGTATTTT.

This clonotype was detected only a few times. This chain links TRBV12-3 or TRBV12-4 with TRBJ2-2, with D possibly matching TRBD2 (6 bases). V gave up 3 bases and J gave up 5 bases, with 13 bases separating them. The CDR3 loop spans 15 amino acids. The DNA for the CDR3 is TGTGCCAGCAGTTTTCTCCCGGCGGGAACCGGGGAGCTGTTTTTT. It encodes CASSFLPAGTGELFF.

This clonotype was seen repeatedly, ten times or more. The chain couples TRBV20-1 to TRBJ2-3; D gene uncertain. The CDR3 length is 11 residues. Germline V gene lookup returns CDR1 DFQATT and CDR2 SNEGSKA (reference sequence). Trimming cost V 4 bases and J 5 bases, with 7 bases left between them. As DNA, the CDR3 is TGCAGTGCTAAAGCATTAGATACGCAGTATTTT. Translating gives CSAKALDTQYF.

This clonotype was observed a few times. The chain uses TRBV15 and TRBJ1-6, with unresolved D. Per germline, CDR1 LNHNV and CDR2 YYDKDF (reference sequence). This CDR3 contains 15 residues. The ends were cut back, 0 bases at V and 9 bases at J, with 12 bases in the middle. CDR3 region: CATSRDRGRSSPLHF. As DNA, the CDR3 is TGTGCCACCAGCAGAGATCGAGGGCGGAGTTCACCCCTCCACTTT.

The CDR3 is CASSQGGVEFYGYTF. The DNA for the CDR3 is TGCGCCAGCAGCCAGGGCGGAGTTGAATTTTATGGCTACACCTTC. The V and J genes are TRBV4-3 and TRBJ1-2; D is unresolved. The CDR3 is 15 amino acids. Trimming took off 3 bases at V and 5 bases at J, with 16 bases between the two ends. The germline V gene encodes CDR1 LGHNA and CDR2 YSLEER.

The chain combines TRBV7-6 with TRBJ2-7; D gene ambiguous. Germline CDR1 and CDR2: SGHVS and FNYEAQ. The CDR3 has 14 residues. V lost 3 bases and J 0 bases, leaving 9 bases between the germline ends. The CDR3 here is CASSLGHVSYEQYF. The CDR3 DNA reads TGTGCCAGCAGCTTGGGCCACGTCTCCTACGAGCAGTACTTC.

The chain is built from TRBV6-6 and TRBJ1-1; TRBD1 might be the D (5 bases). This CDR3 has 12 amino acids. Germline-derived CDR1 and CDR2 are MNHNY and SVGAGI (reference sequence). Trimming took off 7 bases at V and 5 bases at J, with 11 bases between the two ends. CDR3 nucleotides: TGTGCCAGCACCTTCGGGGGTACTGAAGCTTTCTTT. This encodes CASTFGGTEAFF.

This clonotype has only a few counts. V usage is TRBV12-3 or TRBV12-4 and J usage is TRBJ2-2, with 14 bases lining up with TRBD2. The CDR3 contains 18 residues. Trimming cost V 4 bases and J 4 bases; bases outside gene matches: 8. CDR3 sequence (DNA): TGTGCCAGCAGTTCACCGACTAGCGGGAGGGCCAGCACCGGGGAGCTGTTTTTT. Translating it yields CASSSPTSGRASTGELFF.

A remark on this clonotype: Being one base from a much bigger clone, this may be a read error. This chain joins TRBV11-2 and TRBJ2-1, with 9 bases fitting TRBD2. CDR1 is SGHAT and CDR2 is FQNNGV in the germline V gene. CDR3 size: 15 residues. The CDR3 is CTSSLIAGASNEQFF. The CDR3 DNA reads TGTACCAGCAGCTTAATAGCGGGAGCGTCTAATGAGCAGTTCTTC.

In this sample, this clonotype turned up many times. V gene TRBV4-1 combines with J gene TRBJ2-7; tentatively, D is TRBD2 (6 bases). This CDR3 has 14 amino acids. Deletions cut 1 base from V and 1 base from J, with 8 bases between. The germline V gene encodes CDR1 MGHRA and CDR2 YSYEKL. CDR3 residues: CASSQGLGSYEQYF. The CDR3 bases are TGCGCCAGCAGCCAAGGACTAGGGTCCTACGAGCAGTACTTC.

The CDR3 protein is CASSQDRVLQYF. Here the CDR3 DNA reads TGTGCCAGCAGTCAGGACAGGGTGCTCCAGTACTTC. The V and J genes are TRBV3-1 and TRBJ2-5; the match to TRBD1 covers 8 bases. The CDR3 is 12 amino acids. The germline V gene encodes CDR1 LGHDT and CDR2 YNNKEL (reference sequence). Trimming took 6 bases from V and 10 from J; bases not matched to a gene: 7.

CDR3 coding DNA: TGCAGTGCTAGTAAGGGAACTAACTATGGCTACACCTTC. Its protein is CSASKGTNYGYTF. The chain joins TRBV20-1 to TRBJ1-2, with unresolved D. Trimming cost V 3 bases and J 0 bases, with 8 bases left between them. CDR1 and CDR2 from the germline V gene are DFQATT and SNEGSKA (reference sequence). There are 13 residues in the CDR3.

The gene calls are TRBV20-1 and TRBJ2-2, with 15 positions matching TRBD2. V dropped 5 bases and J dropped 6; count of bases not matched to a gene: 4. Germline values: CDR1 DFQATT, CDR2 SNEGSKA (reference sequence). This CDR3 region has 15 residues. In nucleotides, the CDR3 is TGCAGTGCTCCCTGGACTAGCGGGAGGGCCGGGGAGCTGTTTTTT. Translation: CSAPWTSGRAGELFF.

This clonotype was seen a handful of times. V usage is TRBV28 and J usage is TRBJ2-1; the match to TRBD2 covers 7 bases. V trimming: 2 bases; J trimming: 4 bases; junction bases outside the gene matches: 5. The CDR3 runs to 15 residues. Looked up from germline, CDR1 is MDHEN and CDR2 is SYDVKM. The CDR3 region is CASSLLAAIYNEQFF. In nucleotides, the CDR3 is TGTGCCAGCAGTTTACTAGCGGCCATATACAATGAGCAGTTCTTC.

This clonotype showed up just a few times. J is TRBJ1-6 and V is TRBV5-4, with 7 positions matching TRBD1. The CDR3 length is 15 residues. V was clipped by 5 bases and J by 5 bases; unmatched bases: 7. Germline loops: CDR1 SGHNT, CDR2 YYREEE (reference sequence). In DNA form, the CDR3 reads TGTGCCAGCAGTTTACGGACAGGCAATAATTCACCCCTCCACTTT. The encoded protein is CASSLRTGNNSPLHF.

This clonotype was seen more than once but under ten times. This sequence joins TRBV19 and TRBJ2-1, with 9 bases aligning to TRBD2. The CDR3 is made up of 13 amino acids. Germline lookup yields CDR1 LNHDA and CDR2 SQIVND (reference sequence). V shed 5 bases, J shed 6 bases, and the junction held 2 bases outside the gene matches. The CDR3 bases are TGTGCCAGTAGTTCAGCGGGAGGCAATGAGCAGTTCTTC. Amino acid sequence: CASSSAGGNEQFF.